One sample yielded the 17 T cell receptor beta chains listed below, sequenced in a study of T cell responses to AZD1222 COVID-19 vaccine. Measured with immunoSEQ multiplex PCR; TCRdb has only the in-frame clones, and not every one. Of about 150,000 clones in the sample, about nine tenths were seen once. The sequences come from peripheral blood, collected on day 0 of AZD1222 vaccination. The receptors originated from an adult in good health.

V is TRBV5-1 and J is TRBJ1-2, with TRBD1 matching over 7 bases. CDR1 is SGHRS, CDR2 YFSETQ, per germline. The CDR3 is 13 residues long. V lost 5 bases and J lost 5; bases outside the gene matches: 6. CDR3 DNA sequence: TGCGCCAGCAGTCGGGACAGACCGTATGGCTACACCTTC. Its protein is CASSRDRPYGYTF.

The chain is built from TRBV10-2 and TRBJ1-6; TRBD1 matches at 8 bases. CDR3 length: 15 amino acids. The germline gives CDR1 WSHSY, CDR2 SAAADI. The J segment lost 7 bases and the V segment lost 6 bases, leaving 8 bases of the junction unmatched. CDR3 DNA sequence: TGCGCCAGCAGGGCCGGACAGGGTTGGAATTCACCCCTCCACTTT. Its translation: CASRAGQGWNSPLHF.

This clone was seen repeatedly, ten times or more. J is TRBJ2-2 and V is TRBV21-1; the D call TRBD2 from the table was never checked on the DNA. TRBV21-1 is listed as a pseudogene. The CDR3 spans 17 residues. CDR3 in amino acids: CASSKGVLAGTTGELFF. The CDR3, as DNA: TGTGCCAGCAGCAAAGGGGTACTAGCGGGGACCACCGGGGAGCTGTTTTTT.

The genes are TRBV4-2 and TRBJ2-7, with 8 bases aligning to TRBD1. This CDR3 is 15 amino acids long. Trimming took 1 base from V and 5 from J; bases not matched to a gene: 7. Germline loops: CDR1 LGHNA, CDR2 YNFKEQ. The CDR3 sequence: CASSQAGRGPDEQYF. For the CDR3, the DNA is TGTGCCAGCAGCCAAGCTGGCAGGGGGCCCGACGAGCAGTACTTC.

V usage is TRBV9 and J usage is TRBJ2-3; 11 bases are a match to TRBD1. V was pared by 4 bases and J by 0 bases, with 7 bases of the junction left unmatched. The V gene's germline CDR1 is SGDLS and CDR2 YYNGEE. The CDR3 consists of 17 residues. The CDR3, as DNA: TGTGCCAGCAGCAGACGGGGACAGGGGGTTAGCACAGATACGCAGTATTTT. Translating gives CASSRRGQGVSTDTQYF.

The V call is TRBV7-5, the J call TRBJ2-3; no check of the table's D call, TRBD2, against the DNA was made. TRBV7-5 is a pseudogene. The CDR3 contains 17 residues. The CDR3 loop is CARSSPSGGYNTDTQYF. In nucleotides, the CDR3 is TGTGCCAGAAGCTCCCCTAGCGGGGGTTACAACACAGATACGCAGTATTTT.

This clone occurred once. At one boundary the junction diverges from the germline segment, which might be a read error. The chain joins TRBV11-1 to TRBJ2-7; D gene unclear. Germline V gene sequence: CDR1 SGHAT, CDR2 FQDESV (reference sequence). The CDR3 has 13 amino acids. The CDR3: CASSLRPYYGQYF. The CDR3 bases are TGTGCCAGCAGCCTACGGCCTTACTACGGGCAGTACTTC.

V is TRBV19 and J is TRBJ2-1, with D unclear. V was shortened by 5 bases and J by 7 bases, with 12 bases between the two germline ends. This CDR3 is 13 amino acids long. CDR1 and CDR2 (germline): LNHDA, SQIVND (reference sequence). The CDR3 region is CASSSFAANEQFF. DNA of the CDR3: TGTGCCAGTAGTTCCTTCGCCGCAAATGAGCAGTTCTTC.

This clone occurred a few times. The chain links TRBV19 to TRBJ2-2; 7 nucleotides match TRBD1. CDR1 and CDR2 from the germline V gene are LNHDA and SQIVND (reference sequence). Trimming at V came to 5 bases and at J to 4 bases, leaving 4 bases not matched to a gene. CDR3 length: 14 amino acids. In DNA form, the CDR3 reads TGTGCCAGTAGTCGACAGGGCCCCACCGGGGAGCTGTTTTTT. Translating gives CASSRQGPTGELFF.

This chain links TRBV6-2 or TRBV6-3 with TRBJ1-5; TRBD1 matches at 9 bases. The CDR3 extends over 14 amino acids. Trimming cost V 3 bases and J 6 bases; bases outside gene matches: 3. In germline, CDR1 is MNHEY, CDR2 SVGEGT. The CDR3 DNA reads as TGTGCCAGCAGTTATGGACAGGGGTTTCAGCCCCAGCATTTT. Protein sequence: CASSYGQGFQPQHF.

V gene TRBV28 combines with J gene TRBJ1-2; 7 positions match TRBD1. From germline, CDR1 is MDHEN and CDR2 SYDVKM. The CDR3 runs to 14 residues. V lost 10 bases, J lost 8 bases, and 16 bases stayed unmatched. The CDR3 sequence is CAIRKGTAGLGYTF. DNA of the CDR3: TGTGCCATCCGAAAGGGGACAGCTGGTCTCGGCTACACCTTC.

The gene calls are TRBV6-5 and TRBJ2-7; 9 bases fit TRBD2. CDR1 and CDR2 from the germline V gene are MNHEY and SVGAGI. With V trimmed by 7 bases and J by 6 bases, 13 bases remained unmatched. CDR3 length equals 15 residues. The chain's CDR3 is CASILSGGGGSEQYF. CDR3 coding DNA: TGTGCCAGCATCCTTAGCGGGGGCGGAGGGTCCGAGCAGTACTTC.

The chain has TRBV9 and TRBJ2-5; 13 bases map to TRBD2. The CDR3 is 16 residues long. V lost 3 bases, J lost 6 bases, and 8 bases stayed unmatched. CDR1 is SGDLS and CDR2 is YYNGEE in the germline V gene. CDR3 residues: CASSDGTSGVGKTQYF. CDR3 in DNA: TGTGCCAGCAGCGACGGGACTAGCGGGGTTGGAAAGACCCAGTACTTC.

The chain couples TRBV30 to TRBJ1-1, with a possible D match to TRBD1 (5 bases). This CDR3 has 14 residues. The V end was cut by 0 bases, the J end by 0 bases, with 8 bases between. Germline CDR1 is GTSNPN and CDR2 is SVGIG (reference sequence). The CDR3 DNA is TGTGCCTGGAGTGTGGGGGACCTGAACACTGAAGCTTTCTTT. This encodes CAWSVGDLNTEAFF.

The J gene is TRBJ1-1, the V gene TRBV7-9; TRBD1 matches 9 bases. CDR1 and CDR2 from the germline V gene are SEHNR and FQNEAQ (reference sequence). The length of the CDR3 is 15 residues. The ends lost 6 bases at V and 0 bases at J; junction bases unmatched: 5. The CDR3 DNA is TGTGCCAGCAGTCCACAGGGGGCCATGAACACTGAAGCTTTCTTT. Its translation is CASSPQGAMNTEAFF.

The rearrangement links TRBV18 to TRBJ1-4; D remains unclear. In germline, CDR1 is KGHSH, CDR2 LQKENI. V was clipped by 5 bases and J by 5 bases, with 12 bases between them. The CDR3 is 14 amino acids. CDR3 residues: CASSKGNGNEKLFF. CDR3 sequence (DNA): TGTGCCAGCTCAAAGGGAAACGGGAATGAAAAACTGTTTTTT.

Written as DNA, the CDR3 is TGTGCCAGCTCGTCCAATGAGGGGAGCGGGGAGCTGTTTTTT. Translated: CASSSNEGSGELFF. V usage is TRBV18 and J usage is TRBJ2-2; D might be TRBD1 or TRBD2, each matching 5 bases. V lost 6 bases and J 7 bases, leaving 15 bases between the germline ends. Germline V CDR1 and CDR2: KGHSH, LQKENI. The CDR3 consists of 14 residues.